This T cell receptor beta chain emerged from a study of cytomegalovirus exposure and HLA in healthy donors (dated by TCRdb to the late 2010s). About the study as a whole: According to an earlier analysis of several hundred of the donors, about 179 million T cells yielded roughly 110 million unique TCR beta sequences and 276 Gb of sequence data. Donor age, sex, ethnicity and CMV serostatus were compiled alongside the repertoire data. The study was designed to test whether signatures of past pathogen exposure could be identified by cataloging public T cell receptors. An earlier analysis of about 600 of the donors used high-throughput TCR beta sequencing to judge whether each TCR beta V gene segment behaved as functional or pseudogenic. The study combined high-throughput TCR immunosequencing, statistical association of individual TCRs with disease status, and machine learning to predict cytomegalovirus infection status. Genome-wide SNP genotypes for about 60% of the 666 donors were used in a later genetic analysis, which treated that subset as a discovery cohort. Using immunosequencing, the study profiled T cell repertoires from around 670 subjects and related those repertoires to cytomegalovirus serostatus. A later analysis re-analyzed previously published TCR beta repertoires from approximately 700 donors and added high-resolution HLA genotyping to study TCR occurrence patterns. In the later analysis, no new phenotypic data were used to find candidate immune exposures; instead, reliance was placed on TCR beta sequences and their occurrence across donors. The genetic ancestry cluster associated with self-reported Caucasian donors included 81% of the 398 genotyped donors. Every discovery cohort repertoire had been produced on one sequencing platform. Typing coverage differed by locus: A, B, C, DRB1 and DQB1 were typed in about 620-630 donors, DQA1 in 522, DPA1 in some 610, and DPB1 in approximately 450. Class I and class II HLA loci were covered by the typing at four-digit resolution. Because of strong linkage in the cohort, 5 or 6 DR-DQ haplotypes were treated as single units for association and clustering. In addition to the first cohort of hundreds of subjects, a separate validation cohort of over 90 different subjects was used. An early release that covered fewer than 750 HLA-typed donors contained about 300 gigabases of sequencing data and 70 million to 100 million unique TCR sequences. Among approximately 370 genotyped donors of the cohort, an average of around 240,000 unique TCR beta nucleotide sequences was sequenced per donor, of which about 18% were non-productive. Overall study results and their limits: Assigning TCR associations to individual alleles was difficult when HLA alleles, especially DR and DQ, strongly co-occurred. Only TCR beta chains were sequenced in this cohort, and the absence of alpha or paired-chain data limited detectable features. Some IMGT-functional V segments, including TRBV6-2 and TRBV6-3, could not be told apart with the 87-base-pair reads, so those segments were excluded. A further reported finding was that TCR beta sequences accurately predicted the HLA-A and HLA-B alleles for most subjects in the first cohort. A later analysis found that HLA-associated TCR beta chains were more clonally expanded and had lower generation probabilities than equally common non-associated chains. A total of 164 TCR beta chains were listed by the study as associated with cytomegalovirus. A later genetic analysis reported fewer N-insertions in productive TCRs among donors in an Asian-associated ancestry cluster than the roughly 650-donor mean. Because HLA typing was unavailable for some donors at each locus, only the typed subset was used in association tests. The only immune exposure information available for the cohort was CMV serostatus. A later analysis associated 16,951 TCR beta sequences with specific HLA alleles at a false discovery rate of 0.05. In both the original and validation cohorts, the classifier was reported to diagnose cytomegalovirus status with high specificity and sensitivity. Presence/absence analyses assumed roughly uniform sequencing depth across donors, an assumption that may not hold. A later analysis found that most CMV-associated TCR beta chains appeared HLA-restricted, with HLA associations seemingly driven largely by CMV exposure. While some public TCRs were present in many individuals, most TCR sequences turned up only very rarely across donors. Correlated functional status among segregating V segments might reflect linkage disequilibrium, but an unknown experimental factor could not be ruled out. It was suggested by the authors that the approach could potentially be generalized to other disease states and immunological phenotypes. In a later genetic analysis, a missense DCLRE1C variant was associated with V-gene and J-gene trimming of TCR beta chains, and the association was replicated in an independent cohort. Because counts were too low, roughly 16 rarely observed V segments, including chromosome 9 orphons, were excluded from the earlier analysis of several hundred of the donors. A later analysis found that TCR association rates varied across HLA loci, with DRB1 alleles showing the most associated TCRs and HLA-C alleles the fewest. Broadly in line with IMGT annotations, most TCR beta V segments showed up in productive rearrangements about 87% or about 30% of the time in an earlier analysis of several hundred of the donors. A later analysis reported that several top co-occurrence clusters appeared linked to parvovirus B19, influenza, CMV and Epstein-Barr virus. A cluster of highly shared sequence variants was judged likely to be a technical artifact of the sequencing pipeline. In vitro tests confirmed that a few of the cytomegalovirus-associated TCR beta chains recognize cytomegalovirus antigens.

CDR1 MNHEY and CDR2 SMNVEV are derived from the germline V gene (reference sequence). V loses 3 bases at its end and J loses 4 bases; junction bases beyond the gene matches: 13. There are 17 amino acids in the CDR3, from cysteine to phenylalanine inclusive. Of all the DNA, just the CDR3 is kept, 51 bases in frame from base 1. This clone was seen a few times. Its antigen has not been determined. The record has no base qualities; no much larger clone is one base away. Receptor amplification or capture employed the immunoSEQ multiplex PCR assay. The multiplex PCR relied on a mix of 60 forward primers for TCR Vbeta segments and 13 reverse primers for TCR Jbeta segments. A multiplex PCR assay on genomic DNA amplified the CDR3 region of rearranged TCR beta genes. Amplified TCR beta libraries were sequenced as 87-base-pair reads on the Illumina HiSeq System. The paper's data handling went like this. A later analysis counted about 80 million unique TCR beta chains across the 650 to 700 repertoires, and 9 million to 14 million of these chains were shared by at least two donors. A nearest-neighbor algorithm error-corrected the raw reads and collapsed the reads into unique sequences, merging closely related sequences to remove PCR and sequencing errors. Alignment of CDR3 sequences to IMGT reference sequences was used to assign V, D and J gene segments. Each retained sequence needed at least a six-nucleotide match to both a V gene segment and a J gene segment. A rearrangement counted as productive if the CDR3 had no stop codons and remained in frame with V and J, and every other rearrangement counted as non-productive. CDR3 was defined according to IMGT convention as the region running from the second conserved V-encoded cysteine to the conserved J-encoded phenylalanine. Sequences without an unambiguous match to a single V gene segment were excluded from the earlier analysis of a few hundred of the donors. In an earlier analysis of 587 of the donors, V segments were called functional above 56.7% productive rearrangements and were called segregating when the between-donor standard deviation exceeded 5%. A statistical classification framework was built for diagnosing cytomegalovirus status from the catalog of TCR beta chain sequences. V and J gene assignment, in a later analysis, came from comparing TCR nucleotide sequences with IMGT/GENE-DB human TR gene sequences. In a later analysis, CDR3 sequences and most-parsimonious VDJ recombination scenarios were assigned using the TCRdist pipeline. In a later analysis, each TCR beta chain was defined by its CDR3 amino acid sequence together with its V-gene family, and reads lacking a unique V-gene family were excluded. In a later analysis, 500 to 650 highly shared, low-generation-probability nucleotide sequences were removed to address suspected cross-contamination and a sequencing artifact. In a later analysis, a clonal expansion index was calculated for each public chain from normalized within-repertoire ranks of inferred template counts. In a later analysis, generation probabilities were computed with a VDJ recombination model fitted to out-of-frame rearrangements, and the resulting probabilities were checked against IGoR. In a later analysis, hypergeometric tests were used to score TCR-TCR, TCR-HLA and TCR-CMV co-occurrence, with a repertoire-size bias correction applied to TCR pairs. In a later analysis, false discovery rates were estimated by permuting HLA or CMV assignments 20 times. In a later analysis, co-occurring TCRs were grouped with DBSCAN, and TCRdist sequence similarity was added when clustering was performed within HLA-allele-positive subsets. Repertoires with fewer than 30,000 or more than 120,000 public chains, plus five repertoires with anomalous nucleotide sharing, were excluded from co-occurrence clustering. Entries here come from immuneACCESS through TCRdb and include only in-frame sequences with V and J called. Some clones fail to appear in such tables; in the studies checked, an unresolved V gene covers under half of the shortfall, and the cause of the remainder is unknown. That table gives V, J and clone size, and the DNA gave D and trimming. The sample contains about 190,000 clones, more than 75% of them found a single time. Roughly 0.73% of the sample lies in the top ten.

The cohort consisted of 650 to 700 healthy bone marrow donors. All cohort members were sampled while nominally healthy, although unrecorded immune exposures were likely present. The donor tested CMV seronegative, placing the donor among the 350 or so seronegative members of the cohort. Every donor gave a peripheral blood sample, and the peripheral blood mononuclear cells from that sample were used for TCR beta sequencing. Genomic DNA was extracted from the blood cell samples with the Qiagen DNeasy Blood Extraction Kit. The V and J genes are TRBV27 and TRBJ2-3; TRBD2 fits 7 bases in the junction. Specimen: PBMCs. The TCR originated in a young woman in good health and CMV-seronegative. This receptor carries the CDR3 CASSFMSTSLVADTQYF. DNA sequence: TGTGCCAGCAGTTTTATGTCGACTAGCCTTGTCGCAGATACGCAGTATTTT.